These 32 T cell receptor beta chains originate from one sample sequenced in a study of identical twins. TCRdb recomputed calls from the 5' RACE reads with MiXCR, one row per CDR3 protein. The repertoire consists of approximately 94,000 distinct CDR3 sequences, with 5.9% occurring once and the leading ten covering approximately 12%. Sequenced sample: memory T cells sorted from blood. The receptors were sampled from a woman between 45 and 60 years old in good health.

This rearrangement joins TRBV28 to TRBJ2-1; 9 bases fit TRBD2. V was clipped by 6 bases and J by 13 bases; unmatched bases: 13. This CDR3 is 14 amino acids long. CDR1 is MDHEN and CDR2 is SYDVKM in the germline V gene. CDR3 sequence reads: CASSLRGGRAIQFF. As DNA, the CDR3 is TGTGCCAGCAGCCTGCGGGGCGGGAGGGCCATCCAGTTCTTC. The whole variable domain, filled in from reference TRBV28 and TRBJ2-1, reads DVKVTQSSRYLVKRTGEKVFLECVQDMDHENMFWYRQDPGLGLRLIYFSYDVKMKEKGDIPEGYSVSREKKERFSLILESASTNQTSMYLCASSLRGGRAIQFFGPGTRLTVL.

This clonotype was recorded at least ten times. The V call is TRBV5-1, the J call TRBJ2-7; D is ambiguous. The CDR3 loop spans 15 amino acids. Per the germline V gene, CDR1 is SGHRS and CDR2 is YFSETQ. Trimming shortened V by 0 bases and J by 3 bases, and 13 bases separated the two germline ends. The CDR3 sequence: CASSLGATNRYEQYF. Written as DNA, the CDR3 is TGCGCCAGCAGCTTGGGGGCCACTAATCGCTACGAGCAGTACTTC. The full variable domain, rest sourced from reference TRBV5-1 and TRBJ2-7, is KAGVTQTPRYLIKTRGQQVTLSCSPISGHRSVSWYQQTPGQGLQFLFEYFSETQRNKGNFPGRFSGRQFSNSRSEMNVSTLELGDSALYLCASSLGATNRYEQYFGPGTRLTVT.

This clonotype was recorded a few times. The V gene is TRBV18, the J gene TRBJ2-3; D remains unclear. The CDR3 consists of 12 residues. Germline CDR1 and CDR2: KGHSH and LQKENI. V gave up 3 bases and J gave up 6 bases, with 7 bases separating them. The CDR3 loop is CASSPGFDTQYF. DNA of the CDR3: TGTGCCAGCTCACCGGGTTTTGATACGCAGTATTTT. The entire variable domain, with the rest obtained from reference TRBV18 and TRBJ2-3, is as follows: NAGVMQNPRHLVRRRGQEARLRCSPMKGHSHVYWYRQLPEEGLKFMVYLQKENIIDESGMPKERFSAEFPKEGPSILRIQQVVRGDSAAYFCASSPGFDTQYFGPGTRLTVL.

The rearrangement joins TRBV2 to TRBJ2-5; tentative D call: TRBD2 (5 bases). This CDR3 spans 13 amino acids. Germline V gene lookup returns CDR1 SNHLY and CDR2 FYNNEI. Between the trimmed V and J ends, which lost 10 bases and 4 bases, there was a span of 16 bases. As DNA, the CDR3 is TGTGCCACCATGGACTTCGGATCAGAGACCCAGTACTTC. It specifies CATMDFGSETQYF. The full variable domain, rest sourced from reference TRBV2 and TRBJ2-5, is EPEVTQTPSHQVTQMGQEVILRCVPISNHLYFYWYRQILGQKVEFLVSFYNNEISEKSEIFDDQFSVERPDGSNFTLKIRSTKLEDSAMYFCATMDFGSETQYFGPGTRLLVL.

This clonotype was observed a few times. The chain recombines TRBV19 with TRBJ2-1; 9 bases fit TRBD1. Germline CDR1 and CDR2: LNHDA and SQIVND (reference sequence). V was pared by 4 bases and J by 1 base, with 2 bases of the junction left unmatched. CDR3 length: 15 amino acids. CDR3 coding DNA: TGTGCCAGTAGTACAGACAGGGGGTCCTACAATGAGCAGTTCTTC. Translating it yields CASSTDRGSYNEQFF.

This clonotype was found once. The chain recombines TRBV11-2 with TRBJ2-5; 11 bases are shared with TRBD2. V lost 5 bases and J lost 5; bases outside the gene matches: 7. Per germline, CDR1 SGHAT and CDR2 FQNNGV. The CDR3 extends over 15 amino acids. The CDR3 here is CASSPNIAGGETQYF. CDR3 sequence (DNA): TGTGCCAGCAGCCCGAATATAGCGGGAGGGGAGACCCAGTACTTC.

About this clonotype itself: The junction shows a germline mismatch at one end, possibly a read error. Here the CDR3 reads CPSSLPQLEQFF. The CDR3, as DNA: TGCCCCAGCAGCTTGCCCCAACTAGAGCAGTTCTTC. The chain has TRBV5-1 and TRBJ2-1, with D uncertain. CDR1 is SGHRS and CDR2 is YFSETQ in the germline V gene. This CDR3 region has 12 residues.

There are many counts of this clonotype. The chain uses TRBV10-3 and TRBJ2-1; the D is unclear. The V gene lost 6 bases and the J gene lost 0 bases, with 9 bases spanning the gap. CDR3 length equals 14 residues. The germline V gene encodes CDR1 ENHRY and CDR2 SYGVKD. In nucleotides, the CDR3 is TGTGCCATCAGGAAGGTGAGCTCCTACAATGAGCAGTTCTTC. This translates into CAIRKVSSYNEQFF.

There are many counts of this clonotype. This chain uses TRBV15 with TRBJ2-1, with D perhaps assigned TRBD1 or TRBD2 (5 bases each). This CDR3 spans 15 amino acids. V lost 0 bases and J 7 bases, leaving 13 bases between the germline ends. The germline CDR1 and CDR2 sequences are LNHNV and YYDKDF (reference sequence). CDR3 residues: CATSREKRWGNEQFF. As DNA, the CDR3 is TGTGCCACCAGCAGAGAGAAGCGTTGGGGGAATGAGCAGTTCTTC.

In this sample, this clonotype turned up many times. J is TRBJ1-3 and V is TRBV5-1; the match to TRBD1 covers 9 bases. Trimming took 0 bases from V and 3 from J; bases not matched to a gene: 4. Germline V lookup: CDR1 SGHRS, CDR2 YFSETQ. CDR3 size: 16 residues. CDR3: CASSLAGTGFGNTIYF. The CDR3 DNA is TGCGCCAGCAGCTTGGCCGGGACAGGGTTTGGAAACACCATATATTTT.

This clonotype was picked up many times. The chain couples TRBV5-1 to TRBJ1-6, with TRBD1 identical over 7 bases. The CDR3 consists of 14 residues. Per the germline V gene, CDR1 is SGHRS and CDR2 is YFSETQ. V was clipped by 4 bases and J by 8 bases; unmatched bases: 6. This chain's CDR3 is CASSPDRDHSPLHF. The CDR3, as DNA: TGCGCCAGCAGCCCCGACAGGGACCATTCACCCCTCCACTTT.

This clonotype was observed a handful of times. V and J are TRBV20-1 and TRBJ1-1, with D uncertain. Trimming cost V 6 bases and J 1 base, with 12 bases left between them. CDR1 is DFQATT and CDR2 is SNEGSKA in the germline V gene (reference sequence). The CDR3 extends over 13 amino acids. CDR3 sequence reads: CSALREGNTEAFF. The CDR3 DNA sequence: TGCAGTGCATTAAGGGAAGGGAACACTGAAGCTTTCTTT.

The sample holds many counts of this clonotype. CDR3 sequence: CASSPTTSGYEQYF. The CDR3 coding sequence is TGTGCCAGCAGCCCAACGACTAGCGGATACGAGCAGTACTTC. The genes are TRBV7-9 and TRBJ2-7; 9 positions agree with TRBD2. CDR3 length: 14 residues. Germline CDR1 SEHNR, CDR2 FQNEAQ (reference sequence). J gave up 4 bases and V 5 bases, and 6 bases lay outside the gene matches.

This clonotype was seen a handful of times. This rearrangement joins TRBV20-1 to TRBJ1-1; 7 bases line up with TRBD1. The V gene's germline CDR1 is DFQATT and CDR2 SNEGSKA (reference sequence). J gave up 6 bases and V 3 bases, and 13 bases lay outside the gene matches. This CDR3 region has 15 residues. The CDR3, as DNA: TGCAGTGCTAGCAGGGAGACAGGGCGGGGATCTGAAGCTTTCTTT. This encodes CSASRETGRGSEAFF.

This clonotype occurred many times. The chain couples TRBV12-5 to TRBJ2-5; 9 bases fit TRBD1. Germline values: CDR1 LGHNT, CDR2 FRNRAP. V shed 4 bases and J 0 bases; nucleotides not matched to a gene: 3. The length of the CDR3 is 15 residues. CDR3 amino acids: CASGSGQGNQETQYF. CDR3 coding DNA: TGTGCTAGTGGTTCCGGACAGGGGAACCAAGAGACCCAGTACTTC.

This clonotype was picked up many times. The chain carries TRBV20-1 and TRBJ2-3, with 11 bases lining up with TRBD2. This CDR3 comprises 17 residues. CDR1 DFQATT and CDR2 SNEGSKA come from the germline V gene (reference sequence). CDR3 sequence reads: CSARLAGFSPNTDTQYF. The CDR3 DNA is TGCAGCGCAAGACTAGCGGGATTTTCGCCTAACACAGATACGCAGTATTTT.

Ten or more counts support this clonotype. The V and J genes are TRBV6-6 and TRBJ1-5, with 10 bases fitting TRBD1. This CDR3 comprises 15 residues. Trimming cost V 5 bases and J 6 bases; bases outside gene matches: 7. Germline CDR1 and CDR2: MNHNY and SVGAGI (reference sequence). The CDR3 DNA sequence: TGTGCCAGCAGTCACGGGACAGGGGTTGGTCAGCCCCAGCATTTT. Encoded protein: CASSHGTGVGQPQHF.

This clonotype was seen repeatedly, ten times or more. The chain employs TRBV12-3 or TRBV12-4 and TRBJ1-5; tentatively, D is TRBD1 (5 bases). V shed 5 bases and J shed 3 bases, with 11 bases lying between them. The CDR3 runs to 14 residues. The CDR3 sequence: CASSLQGFNQPQHF. DNA for the CDR3: TGTGCCAGCAGTCTCCAGGGCTTCAATCAGCCCCAGCATTTT.

This rearrangement joins TRBV30 to TRBJ1-5; maybe TRBD1 (5 bases). This CDR3 is built from 14 residues. Germline-derived CDR1 and CDR2 are GTSNPN and SVGIG (reference sequence). The germline V and J ends were trimmed by 7 bases and 0 bases, with 13 bases remaining between them. The CDR3 region is CALLQGASNQPQHF. The CDR3 bases are TGTGCCTTACTCCAGGGAGCTAGCAATCAGCCCCAGCATTTT.

This clonotype showed up many times. The genes are TRBV11-2 and TRBJ2-5, with D unresolved. Per the germline V gene, CDR1 is SGHAT and CDR2 is FQNNGV. The V end was cut by 3 bases, the J end by 5 bases, with 13 bases between. The CDR3 sequence is 14 residues long. CDR3 region: CASSFGPDGETQYF. Written as DNA, the CDR3 is TGTGCCAGCAGCTTCGGCCCGGACGGGGAGACCCAGTACTTC.

At least ten counts were recorded for this clonotype. The V call is TRBV2, the J call TRBJ2-2; 9 bases align to TRBD1. Germline CDR1 SNHLY, CDR2 FYNNEI. The CDR3 loop spans 14 amino acids. After removal of 4 bases from V and 6 bases from J, the junction contained 3 bases not matched to a gene. CDR3 nucleotides: TGTGCCAGCAGTGGACAGGGGGGACCCGGGGAGCTGTTTTTT. As protein: CASSGQGGPGELFF.

This clonotype was observed at least ten times. This chain connects TRBV25-1 to TRBJ2-2; 9 positions agree with TRBD2. CDR1 is MGHDK and CDR2 is SYGVNS in the germline V gene. The junction had 3 bases not matched to a gene; V was cut back by 8 bases and J by 5 bases. There are 13 residues in the CDR3. The CDR3 loop reads CASGGGGTGELFF. The CDR3 coding sequence is TGTGCCAGCGGCGGGGGGGGAACCGGGGAGCTGTTTTTT. The entire variable domain, with the rest obtained from reference TRBV25-1 and TRBJ2-2, is as follows: EADIYQTPRYLVIGTGKKITLECSQTMGHDKMYWYQQDPGMELHLIHYSYGVNSTEKGDLSSESTVSRIRTEHFPLTLESARPSHTSQYLCASGGGGTGELFFGEGSRLTVL.

The rearrangement links TRBV20-1 to TRBJ2-3; 11 bases align to TRBD2. The CDR3 extends over 15 amino acids. J was trimmed by 6 bases and V by 7 bases; bases with no gene match: 12. Germline-derived CDR1 and CDR2 are DFQATT and SNEGSKA (reference sequence). The CDR3 here is CSVKELAGDMDTQYF. Written as DNA, the CDR3 is TGCAGTGTTAAGGAACTAGCGGGAGATATGGATACGCAGTATTTT.

This sequence joins TRBV7-2 and TRBJ2-5; D might be TRBD2 (5 bases). The V gene's germline CDR1 is SGHTA and CDR2 FQGNSA. With 2 bases removed from V and 5 bases from J, the gap between germline ends came to 15 bases. The CDR3 spans 15 residues. CDR3 in DNA: TGTGCCAGCAGCTTATTGCGGGCAACAGCGGAGACCCAGTACTTC. Translating gives CASSLLRATAETQYF.

This clonotype was recorded many times. The gene calls are TRBV6-5 and TRBJ2-7; 8 bases are a match to TRBD1. V shed 6 bases and J 2 bases; nucleotides not matched to a gene: 6. Germline CDR1 reads MNHEY; CDR2 reads SVGAGI. This CDR3 is built from 14 residues. The CDR3 loop reads CASSPDRGPYEQYF. The CDR3 bases are TGTGCCAGCAGCCCTGACAGGGGTCCCTACGAGCAGTACTTC.

As to this clonotype: A much more abundant neighbour one base away suggests this may be a read error. This likely comes from a read error, as the CDR3 has no conserved phenylalanine or tryptophan at its end. This rearrangement joins TRBV6-4 to TRBJ2-2; TRBD1 agrees at 7 bases. The V and J ends lost 7 bases and 4 bases, in that order; junction bases with no gene match: 6. CDR3 size: 14 residues. CDR1 MRHNA and CDR2 SNTAGT come from the germline V gene. The CDR3 protein is CASKSQGSTGELFS. CDR3 DNA: TGTGCCAGCAAGTCACAGGGGTCCACCGGGGAGCTGTTTTCT.

This clonotype was detected many times. The gene calls are TRBV20-1 and TRBJ1-1; unclear D gene. Germline loops: CDR1 DFQATT, CDR2 SNEGSKA (reference sequence). The V and J ends lost 6 bases and 0 bases respectively, with 8 bases between them. The CDR3 consists of 12 residues. As DNA, the CDR3 is TGCAGTGCCGGTCTTATGAACACTGAAGCTTTCTTT. It codes for CSAGLMNTEAFF.

The rearrangement uses TRBV5-5 and TRBJ2-7; 12 nucleotides align to TRBD2. The CDR3 is 15 residues long. Germline CDR1 SGHKS, CDR2 YYEKEE (reference sequence). V trimming: 4 bases; J trimming: 3 bases; junction bases outside the gene matches: 5. The CDR3 sequence is CASSLRLAGVYEQYV. The CDR3 DNA reads as TGTGCCAGCAGCCTTCGACTAGCGGGAGTCTACGAGCAGTACGTC.

This clonotype appeared a single time. The CDR3 loop reads CASNGESSGGRTQYF. CDR3 bases: TGTGCCAGCAATGGGGAGTCTAGCGGCGGGCGGACCCAGTACTTC. The V gene is TRBV5-8, the J gene TRBJ2-5; 7 positions match TRBD2. This CDR3 has 15 amino acids. V shed 6 bases, J shed 7 bases, and the junction held 15 bases outside the gene matches. In germline, CDR1 is SGHTS, CDR2 YDEGEE.

This chain links TRBV14 with TRBJ2-1; D may be TRBD1 or TRBD2 (6 bases each). In germline, CDR1 is SGHDN, CDR2 FVKESK. Trimming removed 0 bases from V and 15 bases from J, with 15 bases in between. The CDR3 covers 13 residues. CDR3 in DNA: TGTGCCAGCAGCCAAGATCAGGGGACTCCCCTGTTCTTC. This gives the protein CASSQDQGTPLFF.

The chain combines TRBV6-1 with TRBJ2-2; D possibly uses TRBD1 or TRBD2 (5 bases each). The CDR3 loop spans 12 amino acids. Germline loops: CDR1 MNHNS, CDR2 SASEGT. V was clipped by 9 bases and J by 4 bases, with 9 bases between them. The CDR3 bases are TGTGCCAGTATGGGACCCACCGGGGAGCTGTTTTTT. As protein: CASMGPTGELFF.

The genes are TRBV2 and TRBJ1-2, with D perhaps TRBD1 (5 bases). The CDR3 runs to 14 residues. Germline V CDR1 and CDR2: SNHLY, FYNNEI. V was shortened by 4 bases and J by 4 bases, with 13 bases between the two germline ends. CDR3 region: CASSASDIPYGYTF. The CDR3 bases are TGTGCCAGCAGTGCATCGGACATCCCCTATGGCTACACCTTC.